What follows are 20 T cell receptor beta chains derived from one specimen sequenced in a study of cytomegalovirus exposure and HLA in healthy donors. 13 Jbeta primers and 60 Vbeta primers were used for the PCR. Generated by immunoSEQ multiplex PCR, the TCRdb table keeps only in-frame clones and is missing some. The sample consists of under 200,000 clones, under 90% of them appearing once. The sample was PBMCs. The receptors were sampled from a man aged 18 to 35 in good health and CMV-seronegative.

This clone was seen a single time. The V gene is TRBV5-1, the J gene TRBJ2-7, with 8 bases that match TRBD1. J lost 0 bases, V lost 3 bases, and 2 bases had no gene match. The CDR3 runs 14 residues. Germline V gene sequence: CDR1 SGHRS, CDR2 YFSETQ. For the CDR3, the DNA is TGCGCCAGCAGCTGGACAGGGAGCTCCTACGAGCAGTACTTC. It encodes CASSWTGSSYEQYF.

V usage is TRBV18 and J usage is TRBJ1-6; D ambiguous. The CDR3 runs to 14 residues. Per the germline V gene, CDR1 is KGHSH and CDR2 is LQKENI. V lost 2 bases to trimming and J lost 14 bases, with 16 bases between them. Written as DNA, the CDR3 is TGTGCCAGCTCACCAACCGGGAAGGATTCGGCCCTCCACTTT. Residues: CASSPTGKDSALHF.

V and J are TRBV29-1 and TRBJ1-2, with D hard to call. V was pared by 4 bases and J by 14 bases, with 8 bases between. CDR3 size: 8 residues. Germline-derived CDR1 and CDR2 are SQVTM and ANQGSEA. This chain's CDR3 is CSVVTGTF. In DNA form, the CDR3 reads TGCAGCGTTGTGACGGGGACCTTC.

The chain uses TRBV27 and TRBJ2-5, with unresolved D. The DNA end is a closer match to TRBJ2-7, so the J assignment may be wrong. CDR1 and CDR2 (germline): MNHEY, SMNVEV (reference sequence). The CDR3 runs to 14 residues. The CDR3 nucleotides are TGTGCCAGCAGTTTATTGGGCCCATCGACCGAGCAGTACTTC. Translated, it gives CASSLLGPSTEQYF.

Comments on this clone: An end of the junction differs from the germline gene, which may be a read error. Other DNA sequences in the sample encode the same CDR3. This chain connects TRBV28 to TRBJ1-5; 9 nucleotides line up with TRBD1. Germline V gene lookup returns CDR1 MDHEN and CDR2 SYDVKM. The CDR3 runs 16 residues. The CDR3 DNA follows: TGCGCCAGCAGTAGGACAGGGGTATGGTCTCATCAGCCCCAGCATTTT. Its translation is CASSRTGVWSHQPQHF.

V and J are TRBV27 and TRBJ2-7, with 11 nucleotides matching TRBD2. This CDR3 is 15 amino acids long. Germline lookup yields CDR1 MNHEY and CDR2 SMNVEV (reference sequence). Trimming took 4 bases from V and 3 from J; bases not matched to a gene: 5. The CDR3 DNA reads as TGTGCCAGCAGTTCACTAGCGGGAGTCGACTACGAGCAGTACTTC. Amino acids: CASSSLAGVDYEQYF.

In the case of this clone: This sample includes further DNA sequences coding for the same CDR3. The V and J genes are TRBV5-6 and TRBJ2-7; 12 bases map to TRBD1. The CDR3 is 15 residues long. The trim removed 4 bases at V and 5 bases at J, leaving 7 bases unmatched. In germline, CDR1 is SGHDT, CDR2 YYEEEE. The CDR3 sequence: CASSVRDRGLHEQYF. In DNA, the CDR3 is TGTGCCAGCAGCGTCCGGGACAGGGGGCTCCACGAGCAGTACTTC.

This clone was observed once. The chain joins TRBV5-6 to TRBJ2-4, with TRBD2 matching 11 bases. The germline V gene encodes CDR1 SGHDT and CDR2 YYEEEE. Trimming cost V 0 bases and J 14 bases; bases outside gene matches: 4. This CDR3 spans 13 amino acids. The DNA for the CDR3 is TGTGCCAGCAGCTTGGCGGGACTAGCGGAAAAGTACTTC. Protein sequence: CASSLAGLAEKYF.

The rearrangement joins TRBV7-9 to TRBJ1-1; D ambiguous. The CDR3 totals 12 residues. Germline values: CDR1 SEHNR, CDR2 FQNEAQ (reference sequence). Trimming left V 5 bases short and J 4 bases short, with 8 bases between. CDR3: CASSRASTEAFF. DNA for the CDR3: TGTGCCAGCAGCCGCGCGAGCACTGAAGCTTTCTTT.

CDR3 sequence (DNA): TGTGCCAGTACCCTCCGGGAAGGGGGCCCGGACCCTGGAAACACCATATATTTT. Translating it yields CASTLREGGPDPGNTIYF. The V call is TRBV19, the J call TRBJ1-3; TRBD1 agrees at 7 bases. Unmatched junction bases numbered 17, after V lost 7 bases and J lost 2 bases. The CDR3 runs to 18 residues. From germline, CDR1 is LNHDA and CDR2 SQIVND (reference sequence).

This chain joins TRBV28 and TRBJ2-7, with TRBD1 identical over 9 bases. Trimming cost V 1 base and J 3 bases; bases outside gene matches: 4. Germline-derived CDR1 and CDR2 are MDHEN and SYDVKM. The CDR3 is 15 residues long. The DNA for the CDR3 is TGTGCCAGCAGTTTATTGGGGACAGGGAGCTACGAGCAGTACTTC. Protein product: CASSLLGTGSYEQYF.

The chain has TRBV25-1 and TRBJ1-2, with a possible D match to TRBD1 (5 bases). This CDR3 is built from 14 residues. Germline V gene data show CDR1 as MGHDK and CDR2 as SYGVNS. V dropped 6 bases and J dropped 6 bases, with 17 bases sitting between them. CDR3 coding DNA: TGTGCCAGCAGCCCCTGGGGCAAGCAGAATGGCTACACCTTC. Protein product: CASSPWGKQNGYTF.

The chain recombines TRBV7-9 with TRBJ2-1, with D possibly being TRBD1 (5 bases). The V end was cut by 5 bases, the J end by 10 bases, with 15 bases between. Germline values: CDR1 SEHNR, CDR2 FQNEAQ (reference sequence). The CDR3 length is 13 residues. CDR3 nucleotide sequence: TGTGCCAGCAGCGGCCCAGGGATCGGCGAGCAGTTCTTC. Its protein product is CASSGPGIGEQFF.

The V and J genes are TRBV29-1 and TRBJ2-1; 13 nucleotides agree with TRBD2. Trimming at V came to 7 bases and at J to 7 bases, leaving 7 bases not matched to a gene. Germline V lookup: CDR1 SQVTM, CDR2 ANQGSEA. This CDR3 contains 14 residues. The CDR3 reads CSAPGTSGNNEQFF. CDR3 DNA: TGCAGCGCCCCAGGGACTAGCGGGAATAATGAGCAGTTCTTC.

The chain couples TRBV28 to TRBJ1-4; D unresolved. Germline V gene data show CDR1 as MDHEN and CDR2 as SYDVKM. This CDR3 spans 16 amino acids. Trimming left V 6 bases short and J 3 bases short, with 17 bases between. In DNA form, the CDR3 reads TGTGCCAGCAGGGAATGGGAGTTAGGTCCTAATGAAAAACTGTTTTTT. Its translation is CASREWELGPNEKLFF. The full variable domain, its missing parts supplied by reference TRBV28 and TRBJ1-4, is DVKVTQSSRYLVKRTGEKVFLECVQDMDHENMFWYRQDPGLGLRLIYFSYDVKMKEKGDIPEGYSVSREKKERFSLILESASTNQTSMYLCASREWELGPNEKLFFGSGTQLSVL.

The chain couples TRBV21-1 to TRBJ2-7; TRBD2, the table's D call, lacks a check against the DNA. TRBV21-1 is classified as a pseudogene. This CDR3 contains 15 residues. The DNA of the CDR3 is TGTGCCAGCAGCTTGCAGAGCGGGAAAGCCTACGAGCAGTACTTC. Amino acids: CASSLQSGKAYEQYF.

The chain uses TRBV6-1 and TRBJ2-1; TRBD2 aligns across 11 bases. This CDR3 comprises 15 residues. Germline V gene lookup returns CDR1 MNHNS and CDR2 SASEGT. J gave up 7 bases and V 6 bases, and 8 bases lay outside the gene matches. The CDR3: CASSSSGGSGNEQFF. CDR3 nucleotides: TGTGCCAGCAGCTCTAGCGGGGGGAGTGGAAATGAGCAGTTCTTC.

The genes are TRBV25-1 and TRBJ2-5; 9 positions agree with TRBD1. Trimming at V came to 7 bases and at J to 5 bases, leaving 8 bases not matched to a gene. The CDR3 length is 14 residues. The V gene's germline CDR1 is MGHDK and CDR2 SYGVNS. CDR3 coding DNA: TGTGCCAGCACGGACAGGGGTAGGGGGGAGACCCAGTACTTC. Its translation: CASTDRGRGETQYF.

The chain links TRBV28 to TRBJ2-7, with a possible D match to TRBD1 (5 bases). The CDR3 spans 14 residues. Germline V lookup: CDR1 MDHEN, CDR2 SYDVKM. V lost 4 bases and J lost 1, with 11 bases in between. The CDR3 region is CASSSPRVSYEQYF. For the CDR3, the DNA is TGTGCCAGCAGTTCCCCCAGGGTATCCTACGAGCAGTACTTC.

The chain combines TRBV5-1 with TRBJ2-1, with 15 positions matching TRBD2. V lost 4 bases to trimming and J lost 0 bases; unmatched junction nucleotides: 11. Germline CDR1 reads SGHRS; CDR2 reads YFSETQ. This CDR3 has 20 amino acids. The CDR3, as DNA: TGCGCCAGCAGCCATACCCCGGGACTAGCGGGAGGTAGCTCCTACAATGAGCAGTTCTTC. It yields the protein CASSHTPGLAGGSSYNEQFF.